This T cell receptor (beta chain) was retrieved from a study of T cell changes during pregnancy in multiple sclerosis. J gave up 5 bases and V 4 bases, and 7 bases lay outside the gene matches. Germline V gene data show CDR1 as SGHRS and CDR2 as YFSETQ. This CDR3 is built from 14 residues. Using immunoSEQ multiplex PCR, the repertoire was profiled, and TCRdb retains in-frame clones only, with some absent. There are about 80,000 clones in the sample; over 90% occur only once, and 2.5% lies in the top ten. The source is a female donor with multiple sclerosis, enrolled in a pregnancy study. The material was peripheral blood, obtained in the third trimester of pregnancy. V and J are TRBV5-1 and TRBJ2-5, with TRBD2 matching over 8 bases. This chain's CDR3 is CASSERTSWETQYF. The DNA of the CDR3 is TGCGCCAGCAGCGAACGGACTAGCTGGGAGACCCAGTACTTC.